The clone carrying this TCR beta chain was seen ten or more times. What it binds is not known. CDR1 MNHEY and CDR2 SMNVEV come from the germline V gene (reference sequence). There are 14 residues in the CDR3. Unmatched junction bases numbered 2, after V lost 3 bases and J lost 3 bases. The data stem from a study of T cell repertoires in cytomegalovirus infection. The study, taken as a whole, reports: Across the ex vivo response, the dominant clonotypes were HLA-C-restricted CMV-specific TCR beta clonotypes. Cumulative frequency (of public TCR beta family members) identified carriers of CMV plus the relevant HLA.

One entry per CDR3 protein results from TCRdb running MiXCR on the reads. Here the sample spans roughly 200,000 distinct CDR3 sequences, 35% to 45% being singletons. The TCR comes from a human donor in good health (CMV status not recorded). Some clones in this sample may be carry-over from other donors' samples. The sample in question was CD8+ T cells from cultured PBMCs, obtained from culture after CMV antigen stimulation. V is TRBV27 and J is TRBJ2-7; TRBD1 aligns across 10 bases. CDR3 in DNA: TGTGCCAGCAGTTTGGGGACAGGGGTCTACGAGCAGTACTTC. It yields the protein CASSLGTGVYEQYF.